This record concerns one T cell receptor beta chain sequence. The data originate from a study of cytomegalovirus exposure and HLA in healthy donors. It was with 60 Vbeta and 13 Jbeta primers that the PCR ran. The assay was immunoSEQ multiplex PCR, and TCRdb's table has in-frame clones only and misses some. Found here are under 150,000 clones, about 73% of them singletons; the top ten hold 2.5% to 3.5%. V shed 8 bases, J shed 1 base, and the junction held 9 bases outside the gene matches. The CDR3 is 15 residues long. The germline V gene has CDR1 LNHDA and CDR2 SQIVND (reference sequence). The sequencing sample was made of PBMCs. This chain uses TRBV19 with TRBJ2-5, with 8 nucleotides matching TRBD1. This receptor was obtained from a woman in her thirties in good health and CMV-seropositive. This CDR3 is CASSIGTGLQETQYF. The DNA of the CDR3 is TGTGCCAGTTCTATAGGGACAGGCCTCCAAGAGACCCAGTACTTC.